This entry lists 8 T cell receptor beta chains sequenced from one sample in a study of cytomegalovirus exposure and HLA in healthy donors. Sequenced by immunoSEQ multiplex PCR; TCRdb stores in-frame clones only, minus some. Seen here are about 330,000 clones, more than 80% observed once, and the top ten hold around 0.8%. The sample consisted of PBMCs. The receptor set was obtained from a young woman in good health and CMV-seronegative.

The CDR3 bases are TGTGCCAGCTCACCATTTTGGGAGATGGGCCAAGAGACCCAGTACTTC. Translating it yields CASSPFWEMGQETQYF. The chain employs TRBV18 and TRBJ2-5; maybe TRBD2 (5 bases). The CDR3 sequence is 16 residues long. Trimming shortened V by 2 bases and J by 1 base, and 14 bases separated the two germline ends. The V gene's germline CDR1 is KGHSH and CDR2 LQKENI.

V gene TRBV5-1 combines with J gene TRBJ1-2; D is unresolved. The CDR3 is 12 amino acids. V was cut by 4 bases and J by 8 bases, with 12 bases left in between. Germline V lookup: CDR1 SGHRS, CDR2 YFSETQ. The CDR3 bases are TGCGCCAGCAGCGTGTACAGTGGCGGCTACACCTTC. Translating it yields CASSVYSGGYTF.

The V gene is TRBV28, the J gene TRBJ2-7, with TRBD1 identical over 9 bases. V trimming: 5 bases; J trimming: 3 bases; junction bases outside the gene matches: 17. Germline V lookup: CDR1 MDHEN, CDR2 SYDVKM. CDR3 length: 18 amino acids. The DNA of the CDR3 is TGTGCCAGCAGTCCCCCTATTGCCGGGACAGGGACTTACTACGAGCAGTACTTC. Translated, it gives CASSPPIAGTGTYYEQYF.

The chain uses TRBV28 and TRBJ2-1, with 10 nucleotides matching TRBD1. Germline lookup yields CDR1 MDHEN and CDR2 SYDVKM. The CDR3 spans 16 residues. Losses at the gene ends were 6 bases for V and 2 bases for J; bases not matched to a gene: 7. The CDR3 coding sequence is TGTGCCAGCAGCCCAACCGGGACAGGGGCCTACAATGAGCAGTTCTTC. Translated: CASSPTGTGAYNEQFF.

This clone has just a few counts. The chain joins TRBV7-3 to TRBJ1-5; the D gene is possibly TRBD1 (5 bases). V was trimmed by 0 bases and J by 7 bases, leaving 7 bases between them. This CDR3 region has 13 residues. Germline V gives CDR1 SGHTA, CDR2 FQGTGA. CDR3 DNA sequence: TGTGCCAGCAGCTTAACGGGGCAACAGCCCCAGCATTTT. Its protein is CASSLTGQQPQHF. The full variable domain, with the rest looked up from reference TRBV7-3 and TRBJ1-5, is GAGVSQTPSNKVTEKGKYVELRCDPISGHTALYWYRQSLGQGPEFLIYFQGTGAADDSGLPNDRFFAVRPEGSVSTLKIQRTERGDSAVYLCASSLTGQQPQHFGDGTRLSIL.

This clone showed up just once. V usage is TRBV2 and J usage is TRBJ1-5; no definite D call. Germline CDR1 and CDR2: SNHLY and FYNNEI. This CDR3 spans 14 amino acids. V was pared by 2 bases and J by 2 bases, with 7 bases between. The CDR3 is CASSETEGNQPQHF. CDR3 bases: TGTGCCAGCAGTGAAACCGAGGGCAATCAGCCCCAGCATTTT.

This chain connects TRBV19 to TRBJ1-4, with D unresolved. This CDR3 contains 13 residues. CDR1 is LNHDA and CDR2 is SQIVND in the germline V gene (reference sequence). The ends were cut back, 10 bases at V and 4 bases at J, with 13 bases in the middle. CDR3 residues: CATRGMGNEKLFF. As DNA, the CDR3 is TGTGCCACCCGAGGGATGGGTAATGAAAAACTGTTTTTT.

The chain is built from TRBV7-6 and TRBJ2-4; TRBD2 aligns across 11 bases. V lost 0 bases and J lost 15; bases outside the gene matches: 13. Germline lookup yields CDR1 SGHVS and CDR2 FNYEAQ. This CDR3 spans 16 amino acids. The CDR3 bases are TGTGCCAGCAGCTTAGCGCTGAGTAGCGGGAGGGCTGTTGGGTACTTC. It specifies CASSLALSSGRAVGYF. The full variable domain, in which reference TRBV7-6 and TRBJ2-4 provide the parts outside the CDR3, is GAGVSQSPRYKVTKRGQDVALRCDPISGHVSLYWYRQALGQGPEFLTYFNYEAQQDKSGLPNDRFSAERPEGSISTLTIQRTEQRDSAMYRCASSLALSSGRAVGYFGAGTRLSVL.